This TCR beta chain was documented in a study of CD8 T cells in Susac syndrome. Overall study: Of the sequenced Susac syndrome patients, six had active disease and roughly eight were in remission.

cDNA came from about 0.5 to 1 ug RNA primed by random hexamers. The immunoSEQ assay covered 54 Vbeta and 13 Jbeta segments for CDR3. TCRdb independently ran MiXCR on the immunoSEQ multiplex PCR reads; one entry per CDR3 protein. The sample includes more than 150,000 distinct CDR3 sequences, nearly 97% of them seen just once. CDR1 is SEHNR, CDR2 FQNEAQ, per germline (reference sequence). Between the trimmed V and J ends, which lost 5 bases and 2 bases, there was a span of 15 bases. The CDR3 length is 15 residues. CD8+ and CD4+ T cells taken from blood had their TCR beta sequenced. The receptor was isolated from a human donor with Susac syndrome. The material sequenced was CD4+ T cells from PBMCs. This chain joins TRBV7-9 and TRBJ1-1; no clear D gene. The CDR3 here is CASSHRSPKNTEAFF. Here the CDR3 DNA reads TGTGCCAGCAGCCACCGGTCCCCCAAAAACACTGAAGCTTTCTTT.